The 10 T cell receptor beta chains reported below all come from one sample, sequenced in a study of T-cell memory formation after mild COVID-19. TCRdb re-analysed the 5' RACE reads in MiXCR, keeping a single row per CDR3 protein. The sample yields more than 300,000 distinct CDR3 sequences, 13% to 15% seen once. Sequencing was carried out using PBMCs or a T cell subset sorted from them (not recorded which). The receptor source for this set is a man in his late teens or twenties who had mild COVID-19 (a few samples of this study predate the infection). Cell type and time point are not known.

The rearrangement links TRBV6-1 to TRBJ2-3; D possibly corresponds to TRBD2 (6 bases). CDR3 length: 16 residues. The V end was cut by 3 bases, the J end by 5 bases, with 18 bases between. The germline V gene encodes CDR1 MNHNS and CDR2 SASEGT. CDR3 protein: CASSDWDRRGLDTQYF. The CDR3 nucleotides are TGTGCCAGCAGTGATTGGGATCGGAGGGGACTAGATACGCAGTATTTT.

The sample holds a few counts of this clonotype. The V call is TRBV7-2, the J call TRBJ2-5; D perhaps matches TRBD2 (6 bases). The CDR3 contains 17 residues. Trimming left V 4 bases short and J 7 bases short, with 25 bases between. Per germline, CDR1 SGHTA and CDR2 FQGNSA. CDR3 sequence: CASSSGGRGVSQGTQYF. Here the CDR3 DNA reads TGTGCCAGCAGCTCCGGAGGGCGAGGAGTCTCCCAGGGGACCCAGTACTTC.

The chain uses TRBV6-2 or TRBV6-3 and TRBJ2-3, with D tentatively TRBD2 (7 bases). CDR3 length equals 15 residues. V was trimmed by 5 bases and J by 3 bases, leaving 15 bases between them. CDR1 and CDR2 (germline): MNHEY, SVGEGT. CDR3 loop: CASSRRGAGTDTQYF. Written as DNA, the CDR3 is TGTGCCAGCAGTCGACGGGGGGCCGGGACAGATACGCAGTATTTT.

This clonotype occurred once. This sequence joins TRBV4-1 and TRBJ1-1, with D possibly TRBD1 on 6 matching bases. In germline, CDR1 is MGHRA, CDR2 YSYEKL. This CDR3 contains 17 residues. V gave up 4 bases and J gave up 4 bases, with 22 bases separating them. CDR3 protein: CASSPIHQGLLSTEAFF. CDR3 nucleotides: TGCGCCAGCAGCCCCATCCATCAGGGGTTATTGAGCACTGAAGCTTTCTTT.

This clonotype showed up just a few times. The CDR3 loop reads CASSLGTSGANTGELFF. CDR3 nucleotide sequence: TGTGCCAGCAGCTTAGGAACTAGCGGCGCGAACACCGGGGAGCTGTTTTTT. The V and J genes are TRBV7-9 and TRBJ2-2, with 8 bases lining up with TRBD2. The V gene end was trimmed by 1 base and the J gene end by 0 bases; junction bases not matched to a gene: 4. Germline V CDR1 and CDR2: SEHNR, FQNEAQ (reference sequence). The CDR3 covers 17 residues.

This clonotype was counted ten times or more. The chain employs TRBV5-1 and TRBJ2-3; D perhaps matches TRBD2 (5 bases). The CDR3 contains 12 residues. Germline CDR1 SGHRS, CDR2 YFSETQ. Trimming stripped 8 bases from V and 2 bases from J, with 9 bases between. The CDR3 sequence: CASGLDTDTQYF. The CDR3 DNA follows: TGCGCCAGTGGACTTGACACAGATACGCAGTATTTT.

The chain couples TRBV7-2 to TRBJ2-3; D gene ambiguous. This CDR3 is 16 amino acids long. V lost 1 base and J lost 3, with 14 bases in between. Germline V gene sequence: CDR1 SGHTA, CDR2 FQGNSA. CDR3 region: CASSLGSLPGTDTQYF. In DNA form, the CDR3 reads TGTGCCAGCAGCTTAGGGTCCTTACCCGGGACAGATACGCAGTATTTT.

This clonotype was counted ten times or more. The V and J genes are TRBV5-1 and TRBJ2-3; D not certain. This CDR3 is 13 amino acids long. Germline V lookup: CDR1 SGHRS, CDR2 YFSETQ. With 7 bases removed from V and 1 base from J, the gap between germline ends came to 10 bases. Here the CDR3 DNA reads TGCGCCAGCTCCTTGATAGGCACAGATACGCAGTATTTT. As protein: CASSLIGTDTQYF. The full variable domain, with the rest looked up from reference TRBV5-1 and TRBJ2-3, is KAGVTQTPRYLIKTRGQQVTLSCSPISGHRSVSWYQQTPGQGLQFLFEYFSETQRNKGNFPGRFSGRQFSNSRSEMNVSTLELGDSALYLCASSLIGTDTQYFGPGTRLTVL.

This clonotype was seen only a few times. The rearrangement links TRBV20-1 to TRBJ2-3; either TRBD1 or TRBD2 may supply D (5 bases each). The CDR3 spans 13 residues. The germline V and J ends were trimmed by 6 bases and 1 base, with 11 bases remaining between them. Germline CDR1 and CDR2: DFQATT and SNEGSKA (reference sequence). CDR3 sequence: CSAPGTGTDTQYF. The CDR3 coding sequence is TGCAGTGCCCCCGGGACCGGCACAGATACGCAGTATTTT.

This chain links TRBV4-1 with TRBJ1-1; D may be TRBD1 (6 bases). Germline loops: CDR1 MGHRA, CDR2 YSYEKL. The CDR3 runs to 14 residues. V was shortened by 6 bases and J by 5 bases, with 16 bases between the two germline ends. This chain's CDR3 is CASSRTEDGTEAFF. For the CDR3, the DNA is TGCGCCAGCAGTCGGACAGAGGATGGGACTGAAGCTTTCTTT.